The clone carrying this TCR beta chain appeared many times. V shed 0 bases, J shed 7 bases, and the junction held 4 bases outside the gene matches. CDR1 and CDR2 (germline): SGHTA, FQGNSA. The CDR3 contains 15 residues. This specimen comes from a study of CD8+CD57+ T cells in acquired aplastic anemia. TCR beta VDJ and CDR3 were profiled, and genomic DNA was the template. A single record per CDR3 protein comes from TCRdb applying MiXCR to the reads. The table has 150,000 to 200,000 distinct CDR3 sequences, approximately 51% seen once. Whoever was chosen for sequencing had shown CD8+CD57+ cell expansion by flow cytometry. Blood samples were obtained from patients who had received no prior therapy.

This sequence originates from a human donor with aplastic anemia. Material: sorted CD4+, CD8+, or CD8+CD57+ T cells (not recorded which) from PBMCs. This sequence joins TRBV7-2 and TRBJ2-3; 10 bases agree with TRBD2. CDR3 in DNA: TGTGCCAGCAGCTTAGCCGCTAGCGGGGGTCATACGCAGTATTTT. Residues: CASSLAASGGHTQYF.